These T cell receptor beta chains were read from a single sample in a study of CD8+ T cells in alopecia areata. The table came from immunoSEQ multiplex PCR; TCRdb's copy has only in-frame clones and leaves some out. The table shows roughly 140,000 clones, with 45% to 60% occurring only once. Sequenced material: CD8+ T cells sorted from blood, taken at week 0. Receptors were obtained from a human donor with alopecia areata. CDR3s include the opening cysteine and the closing phenylalanine or tryptophan. Each record gives: clone size, CDR3 length, J gene, V gene, D gene, CDR3 DNA, CDR3 protein. A D gene is named only where the DNA matches it firmly. For some rows the clone size is stated as once, few or many, or as a class when expanded; others skip it.

abundance: .
len: 13
j_gene: TRBJ2-7
v_gene: TRBV30
d_gene: .
CDR3nt: TGTGCCTGGAGCTTAGAGCTTCGGAGGGAGCAGTACTTC
CDR3aa: CAWSLELRREQYF

abundance: .
len: 14
j_gene: TRBJ2-1
v_gene: TRBV10-1
d_gene: TRBD2
CDR3nt: TGCGCCAGCAGTGAAGCGGGGGGGTCAGATGAGCAGTTCTTC
CDR3aa: CASSEAGGSDEQFF

abundance: .
len: 15
j_gene: TRBJ2-7
v_gene: TRBV30
d_gene: TRBD1
CDR3nt: TGTGCCTGGAGTGTACCCGGGACAGGGATATACGAGCAGTACTTC
CDR3aa: CAWSVPGTGIYEQYF

abundance: .
len: 14
j_gene: TRBJ2-6
v_gene: TRBV30
d_gene: .
CDR3nt: TGTGCCTGGACGCTAAACTCTGGGGCCAACGTCCTGACTTTC
CDR3aa: CAWTLNSGANVLTF

abundance: .
len: 15
j_gene: TRBJ1-5
v_gene: TRBV4-3
d_gene: .
CDR3nt: TGCGCCAGCAGCCAAGATCGGACAACGAATCAGCCCCAGCATTTT
CDR3aa: CASSQDRTTNQPQHF

abundance: once
len: 14
j_gene: TRBJ2-7
v_gene: TRBV13
d_gene: .
CDR3nt: TGTGCCAGCAGCCGAGGTGACAGCTCCTACGAGCAGTACTTC
CDR3aa: CASSRGDSSYEQYF

abundance: .
len: 14
j_gene: TRBJ2-5
v_gene: TRBV7-9
d_gene: TRBD2
CDR3nt: TGTGCCAGCAGCTTAGTGCGCGGGGGAGAGACCCAGTACTTC
CDR3aa: CASSLVRGGETQYF

abundance: .
len: 16
j_gene: TRBJ1-6
v_gene: TRBV5-6
d_gene: .
CDR3nt: TGTGCCAGCAGCTTCCCCAGGGTTGGGGGTAATTCACCCCTCCACTTT
CDR3aa: CASSFPRVGGNSPLHF

abundance: .
len: 12
j_gene: TRBJ2-1
v_gene: TRBV5-4
d_gene: .
CDR3nt: TGTGCCAGCGAAGAACGCCCCAATGAGCAGTTCTTC
CDR3aa: CASEERPNEQFF

abundance: few
len: 13
j_gene: TRBJ2-7
v_gene: TRBV11-2
d_gene: .
CDR3nt: TGTGCCAGCAGCTTACACGGCTCCTACGAGCAGTACTTC
CDR3aa: CASSLHGSYEQYF

abundance: .
len: 14
j_gene: TRBJ2-1
v_gene: TRBV4-1
d_gene: .
CDR3nt: TGCGCCAGCAGCCAAGGGCAACTAGCAAGTGAGCAGTTCTTC
CDR3aa: CASSQGQLASEQFF

abundance: .
len: 14
j_gene: TRBJ2-7
v_gene: TRBV30
d_gene: .
CDR3nt: TGTGCCTGGAGTGTTGGAGGGACCGGGTACGAGCAGTACTTC
CDR3aa: CAWSVGGTGYEQYF

abundance: .
len: 13
j_gene: TRBJ1-1
v_gene: TRBV10-2
d_gene: .
CDR3nt: TGCGCCAGCAGTGGTGGGGGAGTCACTGAAGCTTTCTTT
CDR3aa: CASSGGGVTEAFF

abundance: .
len: 15
j_gene: TRBJ1-2
v_gene: TRBV7-8
d_gene: .
CDR3nt: TGTGCCAGCAGCTCCGGTATGACAGCTAACTATGGCTACACCTTC
CDR3aa: CASSSGMTANYGYTF

abundance: .
len: 14
j_gene: TRBJ2-7
v_gene: TRBV27
d_gene: .
CDR3nt: TGTGCCAGCAGTCCAACGACTAGTAACTACGAGCAGTACTTC
CDR3aa: CASSPTTSNYEQYF

abundance: .
len: 16
j_gene: TRBJ2-2
v_gene: TRBV4-1
d_gene: .
CDR3nt: TGCGCCAGCAGCCAAGACGGGGGCGCGGGGACCGGGGAGCTGTTTTTT
CDR3aa: CASSQDGGAGTGELFF

abundance: .
len: 16
j_gene: TRBJ1-3
v_gene: TRBV10-3
d_gene: .
CDR3nt: TGTGCCATCAGTGGGACAGACAGGAGCTCTGGAAACACCATATATTTT
CDR3aa: CAISGTDRSSGNTIYF

abundance: .
len: 15
j_gene: TRBJ2-7
v_gene: TRBV9
d_gene: TRBD2
CDR3nt: TGTGCCAGCAGCCCCCGGGCTAGCGGTCCCTGGGAGCAGTACTTC
CDR3aa: CASSPRASGPWEQYF

abundance: .
len: 13
j_gene: TRBJ2-1
v_gene: TRBV12-5
d_gene: .
CDR3nt: TGTGCTAGTGGTCTATCCAGGGCCAATGAGCAGTTCTTC
CDR3aa: CASGLSRANEQFF

abundance: .
len: 13
j_gene: TRBJ2-2
v_gene: TRBV13
d_gene: .
CDR3nt: TGTGCCAGCGGACAACAGGGCACCGGGGAGCTGTTTTTT
CDR3aa: CASGQQGTGELFF